The clone carrying this TCR beta chain was observed at least ten times. Its matching antigen is unknown. The record originates from a study of CD8 T cells in ankylosing spondylitis. Findings of the study overall: Reports of some motif variants in reactive arthritis synovial fluid and blood predate this one.

CDR3 length: 16 residues. Germline lookup yields CDR1 SGHRS and CDR2 YFSETQ. J lost 4 bases, V lost 0 bases, and 9 bases had no gene match. 5'-RACE, quantitative and with molecular barcodes, yielded the TCR beta libraries. TCRdb re-called the 5' RACE reads with MiXCR, one entry per CDR3 protein. This table holds 150,000 to 200,000 distinct CDR3 sequences, roughly 10% found once. What was sequenced was blood, either unsorted or a sorted T cell fraction (not recorded which). V is TRBV5-1 and J is TRBJ1-2; the match to TRBD1 covers 7 bases. This TCR came from a male donor with ankylosing spondylitis or in good health (not recorded which). CDR3 in DNA: TGCGCCAGCAGCTTGGAAGGACAGGTTCAGACCTATGGCTACACCTTC. Protein product: CASSLEGQVQTYGYTF.